This entry concerns a single T cell receptor beta chain. This CDR3 region has 10 residues. Germline CDR1 and CDR2: MRHNA and SNTAGT. V shed 6 bases, J shed 11 bases, and the junction held 3 bases outside the gene matches. The data originate from a study of blood T cell repertoires in COVID-19. The overall study: Collection of acute and convalescent COVID-19 samples took place in the United States, Italy and Spain.

Original data processing: Reference gene primer amplification yielded estimated nucleated cell counts. TCRdb's table, derived via immunoSEQ multiplex PCR, lists solely in-frame clones and lacks some. The V and J calls and clone size come from that table; D and trimming were worked out from the DNA. The sample has about 290,000 clones; just under 90% are singletons. Seattle cases were enrolled at active infection and followed longitudinally. The receptor was isolated from a woman aged 25 to 39 with COVID-19, enrolled during active disease. The V gene is TRBV6-4, the J gene TRBJ1-1, with 7 bases lining up with TRBD1. The sequencing input was peripheral blood. The CDR3 DNA is TGTGCCAGCAGGGCGGACAGGGCTTTCTTT. It is translated as CASRADRAFF.